The 15 T cell receptor beta chains given below trace back to one sample, sequenced in a study of T cell repertoires in aging, cancer and after chemotherapy. A mixed TRB-A/B primer pool amplified rearranged TRB by multiplex touch-down PCR. TCRdb reanalysed the multiplex PCR reads using MiXCR and keeps one entry per CDR3 protein. The table shows roughly 2,000 distinct CDR3 sequences, with roughly a quarter occurring only once. TCR beta rearrangements were amplified from peripheral blood genomic DNA. Specimen: blood. These receptor sequences come from a human donor in good health.

Only a few counts were recorded for this clonotype. The gene calls are TRBV20-1 and TRBJ2-2; D gene unclear. The CDR3 extends over 13 amino acids. CDR1 is DFQATT, CDR2 SNEGSKA, per germline (reference sequence). Between the trimmed V and J ends, which lost 0 bases and 8 bases, there was a span of 10 bases. The CDR3 loop is CSARDGYRGELFF. The CDR3 nucleotides are TGCAGTGCTAGAGATGGCTACCGAGGGGAGCTGTTTTTT.

In its sample, this clonotype is medium-sized (0.01 to 0.1%). The CDR3 region has the DNA TGTGCCAGCTCACCACGGCAGGGGGCGGGAGATACGCAGTATTTT. Translation gives CASSPRQGAGDTQYF. V gene TRBV18 combines with J gene TRBJ2-3; 8 bases are shared with TRBD1. V was clipped by 1 base and J by 5 bases; unmatched bases: 5. CDR3 length equals 15 residues. Germline V gives CDR1 KGHSH, CDR2 LQKENI.

The V and J genes are TRBV5-1 and TRBJ2-1, with 10 bases matching TRBD1. From germline, CDR1 is SGHRS and CDR2 YFSETQ. The CDR3 is 19 residues long. V dropped 4 bases and J dropped 5; count of bases not matched to a gene: 18. The CDR3 DNA is TGCGCCAGCAGCAACCCCCGGGACAGGGGACCGAGGGAGAACAATGAGCAGTTCTTC. Its protein product is CASSNPRDRGPRENNEQFF.

The chain combines TRBV5-1 with TRBJ2-2; no firm D call. The V end was cut by 0 bases, the J end by 2 bases, with 8 bases between. This CDR3 region has 15 residues. Germline V gene lookup returns CDR1 SGHRS and CDR2 YFSETQ. The CDR3 DNA reads TGCGCCAGCAGCTTGGAGGCAGCTAACACCGGGGAGCTGTTTTTT. It codes for CASSLEAANTGELFF. Supplemented by reference TRBV5-1 and TRBJ2-2, the full variable domain reads KAGVTQTPRYLIKTRGQQVTLSCSPISGHRSVSWYQQTPGQGLQFLFEYFSETQRNKGNFPGRFSGRQFSNSRSEMNVSTLELGDSALYLCASSLEAANTGELFFGEGSRLTVL.

The chain couples TRBV5-1 to TRBJ2-3; D not resolved. Trimming took off 2 bases at V and 5 bases at J, with 12 bases between the two ends. The CDR3 loop spans 14 amino acids. CDR1 is SGHRS, CDR2 YFSETQ, per germline. CDR3 nucleotide sequence: TGCGCCAGCAGCTTTGTTAGGAAAAGAGATACGCAGTATTTT. It encodes CASSFVRKRDTQYF. The full variable domain, in which reference TRBV5-1 and TRBJ2-3 provide the parts outside the CDR3, is KAGVTQTPRYLIKTRGQQVTLSCSPISGHRSVSWYQQTPGQGLQFLFEYFSETQRNKGNFPGRFSGRQFSNSRSEMNVSTLELGDSALYLCASSFVRKRDTQYFGPGTRLTVL.

The DNA of the CDR3 is TGTGCCAGCAGCATAGTGGCGACAGATACGCAGTATTTT. Translating gives CASSIVATDTQYF. The chain combines TRBV7-9 with TRBJ2-3; no reliable D call. V lost 5 bases and J lost 3, with 9 bases in between. CDR3 length: 13 residues. The germline gives CDR1 SEHNR, CDR2 FQNEAQ (reference sequence).

With respect to this clonotype: This could be a read error, since a much larger clone is one nucleotide away. This sequence joins TRBV30 and TRBJ2-5, with D unresolved. This CDR3 contains 12 residues. Germline V gene sequence: CDR1 GTSNPN, CDR2 SVGIG (reference sequence). With 5 bases removed from V and 1 base from J, the gap between germline ends came to 8 bases. This CDR3 is CAWVTSQETQYF. The CDR3 DNA is TGTGCCTGGGTCACCAGCCAAGAGACCCAGTACTTC.

The chain recombines TRBV2 with TRBJ2-7; 7 nucleotides agree with TRBD2. Germline V gene lookup returns CDR1 SNHLY and CDR2 FYNNEI. CDR3 length: 14 residues. J gave up 0 bases and V 6 bases, and 5 bases lay outside the gene matches. CDR3 amino acids: CASRRRGSSYEQYF. CDR3 sequence (DNA): TGTGCCAGCAGACGGCGGGGGAGCTCCTACGAGCAGTACTTC.

This clonotype has just a few counts. V is TRBV19 and J is TRBJ1-1; the D is unclear. Trimming cost V 5 bases and J 1 base, with 8 bases left between them. Germline lookup yields CDR1 LNHDA and CDR2 SQIVND (reference sequence). The CDR3 runs to 13 residues. The CDR3 region has the DNA TGTGCCAGTAGTCAAAAGAGGAACACTGAAGCTTTCTTT. Protein product: CASSQKRNTEAFF.

The chain couples TRBV29-1 to TRBJ2-5; D call uncertain. Germline V gene data show CDR1 as SQVTM and CDR2 as ANQGSEA. The CDR3 has 14 amino acids. Written as DNA, the CDR3 is TGCAGTGCTAGATACCTCGGCAGCCAAGAGACCCAGTACTTC. This codes for CSARYLGSQETQYF.

This clonotype has just a few counts. At one end, the junction sequence differs from germline, possibly due to a read error. The J gene is TRBJ1-6, the V gene TRBV5-4; D may be TRBD1 (6 bases). The CDR3 contains 14 residues. Looked up from germline, CDR1 is SGHNT and CDR2 is YYREEE (reference sequence). The CDR3 bases are TGTGCCAGCAGCTCTGCCGTGGCAGGGGCACTCTGGTACTTT. Its translation: CASSSAVAGALWYF. Based on the CDR3 plus reference TRBV5-4 and TRBJ1-6, the full variable domain is ETGVTQSPTHLIKTRGQQVTLRCSSQSGHNTVSWYQQALGQGPQFIFQYYREEENGRGNFPPRFSGLQFPNYSSELNVNALELDDSALYLCASSSAVAGALWYFGNGTRLTVT.

The sample holds a few counts of this clonotype. The CDR3 DNA reads as TGTGCCAGCAGCCCCCGGACAGGGCGAGACATTCAGTACTTC. It yields the protein CASSPRTGRDIQYF. This chain links TRBV27 with TRBJ2-4; 8 bases align to TRBD1. The CDR3 sequence is 14 residues long. Trimming removed 6 bases from V and 8 bases from J; junction bases left unmatched: 9. From germline, CDR1 is MNHEY and CDR2 SMNVEV (reference sequence).

This clonotype rates as large. This chain connects TRBV6-6 to TRBJ2-7; TRBD2 is a possible D gene (6 bases). This CDR3 comprises 13 residues. The V end was cut by 5 bases, the J end by 3 bases, with 11 bases between. The V gene's germline CDR1 is MNHNY and CDR2 SVGAGI (reference sequence). The CDR3 reads CASSPRLDYEQYF. CDR3 bases: TGTGCCAGCAGTCCGCGACTAGACTACGAGCAGTACTTC.

This clonotype is medium-sized by share. CDR3 sequence (DNA): TGTGCCAGCAGTATCTCCTCAGGTGGCCCGTGGGATTCACCCCTCCACTTT. Its protein product is CASSISSGGPWDSPLHF. The J gene is TRBJ1-6, the V gene TRBV27; unclear D gene. Germline V gene data show CDR1 as MNHEY and CDR2 as SMNVEV (reference sequence). The V end lost 5 bases, the J end lost 8 bases, and 22 bases lay between the germline ends. The CDR3 is made up of 17 amino acids.

By share, this clonotype counts as medium-sized. The V gene is TRBV12-3 or TRBV12-4, the J gene TRBJ1-4; D is unresolved. The CDR3 has 11 residues. V was trimmed by 2 bases and J by 6 bases, leaving 1 base between them. The CDR3 DNA is TGTGCCAGCAGTTTATATGAAAAACTGTTTTTT. It is translated as CASSLYEKLFF.